The rows below give T cell receptor beta chains drawn from one sample of a study of T cell responses to AZD1222 COVID-19 vaccine. Profiling relied on immunoSEQ multiplex PCR, and the TCRdb table lists in-frame clones only, not all of them. The table records about 56,000 clones, 65% to 90% of them present only once. The sample in question was peripheral blood, obtained 28 days after the second AZD1222 dose. All receptors derive from an adult who received the AZD1222 COVID-19 vaccine. The CDR3 runs from the conserved cysteine through the conserved F or W. D genes are given only for firm matches. Only part of the rows carry a size: once, few, many, or a class if the clone is expanded.

j_call | d_call | clone_size | v_call | cdr3_nt | cdr3_aa
TRBJ1-1 | - | - | TRBV7-9 | TGTGCCAGCAGGGGAAATCTTGAAGCTTTCTTT | CASRGNLEAFF
TRBJ1-2 | - | - | TRBV7-2 | TGTGCCAGCAGCGCCGACCCGGGACGGAACTATGGCTACGCCTTC | CASSADPGRNYGYAF
TRBJ1-5 | - | once | TRBV21-1 | TGTGCCAGCAGCTGGGACAGGGAGGAGGGTCAGCCCCAGCATTTT | CASSWDREEGQPQHF
TRBJ1-2 | - | few | TRBV19 | TGTGCCAGTAGTATCGGGGCAGACTATGGCTACACCTTC | CASSIGADYGYTF
TRBJ2-7 | TRBD1 | - | TRBV7-2 | TGTGCCAGCAGGCAGACAGGGTACGAGCAGTACTTC | CASRQTGYEQYF
TRBJ2-7 | - | - | TRBV11-2 | TGTGCCATCAAGGAGCAGGAGAGCTCCTACGAGCAGTACTTC | CAIKEQESSYEQYF
TRBJ1-6 | TRBD1 | - | TRBV3-1/TRBV3-2 | TGTGCCAGCAGCCGGGGACAGCGAGCATCACCCCTCCACTTT | CASSRGQRASPLHF
TRBJ2-7 | TRBD2 | - | TRBV6-5 | TGTGCCAGCAGTCCACTAGCGGGAGGGCGCGAGCAGTACTTC | CASSPLAGGREQYF
TRBJ1-5 | - | - | TRBV5-1 | TGCGCCAGCAGCTTGGGGGTATATAGCAATCAGCCCCAGCATTTT | CASSLGVYSNQPQHF
TRBJ1-6 | - | large | TRBV6-5 | TGTGCCAGCAGAACCACAGGGCACGCTAATTCACCCCTCCACTTT | CASRTTGHANSPLHF
TRBJ1-2 | - | - | TRBV30 | TGTGCCTGGAAGCAGGGCGGGGATGGCTACACCTTC | CAWKQGGDGYTF
TRBJ2-7 | - | - | TRBV5-4 | TGTGCCAGCAGCTTCCGCAGCTCCTACGAGCAGTACTTC | CASSFRSSYEQYF
TRBJ1-6 | - | - | TRBV5-6 | TGTGCCAGCAGCTTGGTGAGGGTACCCAATTCACCCCTCCACTTT | CASSLVRVPNSPLHF
TRBJ1-2 | - | few | TRBV27 | TGTGCCAGCAGCGCAGACAGGTACGGCTACACCTTC | CASSADRYGYTF